This section outlines one T cell receptor (beta chain) sequence together with its context. As yet, its antigen is unknown. V shed 4 bases and J shed 7 bases, with 10 bases lying between them. The CDR3 totals 12 residues. The germline CDR1 and CDR2 sequences are SEHNR and FQNEAQ (reference sequence). This specimen comes from a study of beta chain features in type 1 diabetes. Study conclusions and caveats: A moderate, significant TCRB CDR3 shortening appeared in type 1 diabetes across four CD4+ subsets.

Researchers reported sorting CD4+ naive, central memory, regulatory and stem cell-like memory cells via CD45RO/CCR7/CD25/CD127/CD95/CD27. The sequenced template was cDNA made from the entire isolated RNA. Sequencing was performed with immunoSEQ multiplex PCR; in TCRdb, only in-frame clones are kept and a portion is missing. Altogether some 640,000 clones are present, around an eighth being singletons, with the ten largest covering 0.035% to 0.045%. The TCR originated in a man aged 18 to 30 with type 1 diabetes. This chain connects TRBV7-9 to TRBJ1-1; D is unclear. Material for sequencing was naive CD4+ T cells from blood. CDR3 DNA sequence: TGTGCCAGCAGCTCCTTCCCCCTTGAAGCTTTCTTT. It specifies CASSSFPLEAFF.